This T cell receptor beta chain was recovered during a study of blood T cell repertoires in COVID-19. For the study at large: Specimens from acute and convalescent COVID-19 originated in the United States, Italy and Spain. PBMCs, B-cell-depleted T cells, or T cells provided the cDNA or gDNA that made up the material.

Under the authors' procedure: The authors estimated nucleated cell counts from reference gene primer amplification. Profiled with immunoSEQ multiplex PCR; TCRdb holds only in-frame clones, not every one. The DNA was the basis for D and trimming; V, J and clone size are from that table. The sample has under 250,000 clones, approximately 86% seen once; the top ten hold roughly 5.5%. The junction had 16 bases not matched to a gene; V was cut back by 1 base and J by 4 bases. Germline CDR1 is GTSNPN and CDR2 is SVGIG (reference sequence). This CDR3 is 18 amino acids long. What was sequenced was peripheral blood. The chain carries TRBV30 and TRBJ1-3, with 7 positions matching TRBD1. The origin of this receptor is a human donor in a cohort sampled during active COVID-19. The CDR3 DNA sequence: TGTGCCTGGAGTGGGAGGGTACAGGGGTTGAAGTCCGGAAACACCATATATTTT. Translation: CAWSGRVQGLKSGNTIYF. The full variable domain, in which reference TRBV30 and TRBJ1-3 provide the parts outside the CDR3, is SQTIHQWPATLVQPVGSPLSLECTVEGTSNPNLYWYRQAAGRGLQLLFYSVGIGQISSEVPQNLSASRPQDRQFILSSKKLLLSDSGFYLCAWSGRVQGLKSGNTIYFGEGSWLTVV.